A selection of T cell receptor beta chains follows, all from one sample in a study of cytomegalovirus exposure and HLA in healthy donors. Produced via immunoSEQ multiplex PCR; TCRdb's table is partial and in-frame only. The repertoire holds roughly 100,000 clones, 70% to 80% seen once, with 7.5% to 9% in the top ten. Sample: PBMCs. These receptors all come from a female donor in good health and CMV-seronegative. Each CDR3 is given with its conserved first and last residue. D genes are given only for firm matches. Part of the rows lack a size; the others show once, few, many or a class for expanded clones.

clone_size cdr3_length j_call d_call v_call cdr3_aa cdr3_nt
. 11 TRBJ2-1 TRBD2 TRBV30 CAYGRLNEQFF TGTGCCTACGGGAGGCTTAATGAGCAGTTCTTC
. 15 TRBJ1-5 . TRBV6-6 CASSYPQGSNQPQHF TGTGCCAGCAGTTACCCCCAGGGGAGCAATCAGCCCCAGCATTTT
. 17 TRBJ1-5 TRBD1 TRBV5-4 CASSGRTGLLPNQPQHF TGTGCCAGCAGCGGGAGGACAGGACTACTCCCGAATCAGCCCCAGCATTTT
few 14 TRBJ1-5 . TRBV7-2 CASSSTRGNQPQHF TGTGCCAGCAGCTCCACCAGGGGCAATCAGCCCCAGCATTTT
. 14 TRBJ2-3 TRBD2 TRBV19 CASRLAGRTDTQYF TGTGCCAGCCGACTAGCGGGGAGAACAGATACGCAGTATTTT
. 16 TRBJ2-7 . TRBV7-6 CASSIRNRDSSYEQYF TGTGCCAGCAGCATAAGAAACCGGGACTCCTCCTACGAGCAGTACTTC
. 13 TRBJ1-1 . TRBV6-1 CASSEALLGGGFF TGTGCCAGCAGTGAAGCGCTTCTGGGAGGGGGTTTCTTT
. 14 TRBJ2-5 . TRBV7-8 CASSPRLVRETQYF TGTGCCAGCAGCCCGCGACTGGTCCGGGAGACCCAGTACTTC
. 11 TRBJ1-1 . TRBV28 CASSSTGEAFF TGTGCCAGCAGTTCCACAGGGGAAGCTTTCTTT
. 14 TRBJ2-6 . TRBV9 CASSVGAGANVLTF TGTGCCAGCAGCGTGGGAGCTGGGGCCAACGTCCTGACTTTC
. 14 TRBJ1-6 . TRBV28 CASTPLAANSPLHF TGTGCCAGCACCCCGCTCGCGGCTAATTCACCCCTCCACTTT
. 11 TRBJ1-1 TRBD1 TRBV2 CASSQTGAAFF TGTGCCAGCAGCCAGACAGGGGCGGCTTTCTTT
. 16 TRBJ2-3 TRBD2 TRBV2 CASSARLAARTDTQYF TGTGCCAGCAGCGCCAGACTAGCTGCCAGGACAGATACGCAGTATTTT
. 16 TRBJ1-1 TRBD1 TRBV5-1 CASSLDRGETNTEAFF TGCGCCAGCAGCTTGGACAGGGGGGAAACGAACACTGAAGCTTTCTTT
. 16 TRBJ1-2 . TRBV7-6 CASSPRGKGPNYGYTF TGTGCCAGCAGCCCCCGAGGGAAAGGGCCAAACTATGGCTACACCTTC
. 15 TRBJ2-1 TRBD1 TRBV15 CATSYRGQGYNEQFF TGTGCCACCAGCTACAGGGGGCAGGGCTACAATGAGCAGTTCTTC
. 16 TRBJ2-1 TRBD2 TRBV19 CASRIGLAGGGGEQFF TGTGCCAGTAGGATCGGACTAGCGGGAGGTGGGGGGGAGCAGTTCTTC
. 15 TRBJ2-2 TRBD2 TRBV10-3 CAISVSGGAAGELFF TGTGCCATCAGTGTCAGCGGGGGGGCCGCCGGGGAGCTGTTTTTT
. 13 TRBJ2-3 TRBD1 TRBV6-5 CASRQQGTDTQYF TGTGCCAGCAGACAACAGGGGACAGATACGCAGTATTTT
. 15 TRBJ2-5 . TRBV5-6 CASSSVPGGQETQYF TGTGCCAGCAGCTCTGTTCCTGGGGGGCAAGAGACCCAGTACTTC
. 13 TRBJ1-2 . TRBV29-1 CSGGPTGNYGYTF TGCAGCGGGGGCCCCACAGGGAACTATGGCTACACCTTC
. 14 TRBJ2-2 TRBD1 TRBV6-6 CASRRTGDTGELFF TGTGCCAGCCGCCGGACAGGGGACACCGGGGAGCTGTTTTTT
. 14 TRBJ1-2 . TRBV7-2 CASSRRDNNYGYTF TGTGCCAGCAGCCGCCGGGACAATAACTATGGCTACACCTTC
once 11 TRBJ2-7 TRBD1 TRBV30 CAWDRDVEQYF TGTGCCTGGGACAGGGACGTGGAGCAGTACTTC
. 14 TRBJ2-3 TRBD2 TRBV2 CASLQLAGVYTQYF TGTGCCAGCCTCCAACTAGCGGGAGTGTATACGCAGTATTTT
. 14 TRBJ1-2 TRBD1 TRBV27 CASSTRDRGYGYTF TGTGCCAGCAGTACCCGGGACAGGGGATATGGCTACACCTTC
. 15 TRBJ2-1 . TRBV5-1 CASSLTRTGSNEQFF TGCGCCAGCAGCCTTACACGTACGGGGTCGAATGAGCAGTTCTTC
once 16 TRBJ2-7 TRBD1 TRBV9 CASSVDPRQGTYEQYF TGTGCCAGCAGCGTAGACCCCCGACAGGGGACTTACGAGCAGTACTTC
few 14 TRBJ1-2 . TRBV5-1 CASSSGGARYGYTF TGCGCCAGCAGCTCCGGGGGGGCACGGTATGGCTACACCTTC
. 15 TRBJ1-4 TRBD1 TRBV30 CAWSSGDSSNEKLFF TGTGCCTGGAGTTCCGGGGACAGTTCTAATGAAAAACTGTTTTTT
. 16 TRBJ1-4 TRBD1 TRBV5-1 CASSWRTGGADEKLFF TGCGCCAGCAGCTGGAGGACAGGGGGCGCCGATGAAAAACTGTTTTTT
. 15 TRBJ1-1 . TRBV11-2 CASSLGYTKNTEAFF TGTGCCAGCAGCTTAGGTTACACTAAGAACACTGAAGCTTTCTTT
. 11 TRBJ2-1 . TRBV5-8 CASSLTSRRFF TGTGCCAGCAGCTTGACTAGTCGGCGGTTCTTC
. 15 TRBJ1-3 TRBD1 TRBV29-1 CSARQGVGSGNTIYF TGCAGCGCCAGACAGGGAGTAGGCTCTGGAAACACCATATATTTT
. 15 TRBJ1-2 . TRBV25-1 CASSELQEANYGYTF TGTGCCAGCAGTGAATTACAGGAAGCTAACTATGGCTACACCTTC
. 13 TRBJ2-3 . TRBV4-3 CASSLRSTDTQYF TGCGCCAGCAGCCTGAGAAGCACAGATACGCAGTATTTT
. 15 TRBJ1-1 . TRBV7-3 CASSFIRQVNTEAFF TGTGCCAGCAGCTTTATTAGGCAGGTGAACACTGAAGCTTTCTTT
few 16 TRBJ2-7 TRBD1 TRBV7-2 CASSLTRDRPAYEQYF TGTGCCAGCAGCCTCACACGGGACAGGCCAGCCTACGAGCAGTACTTC
. 14 TRBJ1-1 . TRBV7-9 CASSLEGVVTEAFF TGTGCCAGCAGCTTAGAGGGGGTAGTGACTGAAGCTTTCTTT
. 14 TRBJ1-4 . TRBV7-6 CASSSRRRDEKLFF TGTGCCAGCAGCTCGAGACGGCGGGATGAAAAACTGTTTTTT
. 14 TRBJ2-7 . TRBV7-3 CASSLGHSNGEQYF TGTGCCAGCAGCTTGGGACACTCAAATGGCGAGCAGTACTTC
. 14 TRBJ1-3 . TRBV9 CASSPRGGGNTIYF TGTGCCAGCAGCCCAAGAGGGGGAGGAAACACCATATATTTT
. 12 TRBJ2-7 TRBD2 TRBV7-3 CASSSGSGSASF TGTGCCAGCAGCTCGGGAAGCGGGAGTGCCTCCTTC
. 14 TRBJ2-7 TRBD1 TRBV11-2 CASSGGQGAGVQYF TGTGCCAGCAGCGGGGGACAGGGGGCAGGAGTGCAGTACTTC